The rows below give T cell receptor beta chains drawn from one sample of a study of cytomegalovirus exposure and HLA in healthy donors. TCRdb's copy holds only in-frame clones and misses some; the assay was immunoSEQ multiplex PCR. The data show 200,000 to 250,000 clones, about 80% seen once. The sample consisted of PBMCs. Receptor source: a woman aged 40-49 years in good health and CMV-seropositive. Both conserved end residues are part of each CDR3. Each record gives: V gene, J gene, CDR3 protein.

v_gene: TRBV7-9
j_gene: TRBJ1-2
CDR3aa: CASSPTGQLNYGYTF

v_gene: TRBV5-1
j_gene: TRBJ2-3
CDR3aa: CASSSPGGDTQYF

v_gene: TRBV5-5
j_gene: TRBJ1-4
CDR3aa: CASSRQGQKNEKLFF

v_gene: TRBV7-6
j_gene: TRBJ1-5
CDR3aa: CASSPTGGNEPQHF

v_gene: TRBV10-2
j_gene: TRBJ2-7
CDR3aa: CASSESGTEHSYEQYF

v_gene: TRBV10-1
j_gene: TRBJ2-7
CDR3aa: CASSEVGWQGFCEQYF

v_gene: TRBV29-1
j_gene: TRBJ2-3
CDR3aa: CSSGGGDTQYF

v_gene: TRBV6-1
j_gene: TRBJ1-3
CDR3aa: CASFPGTGTGNTIYF

v_gene: TRBV2
j_gene: TRBJ2-6
CDR3aa: CASSEPWERDRSGANVLTF

v_gene: TRBV5-1
j_gene: TRBJ1-1
CDR3aa: CASRRDTSNTEAFF

v_gene: TRBV7-9
j_gene: TRBJ2-7
CDR3aa: CASSRNGLAGNEQYF

v_gene: TRBV14
j_gene: TRBJ2-3
CDR3aa: CASSRRLAGVADTQYF

v_gene: TRBV30
j_gene: TRBJ2-7
CDR3aa: CAWRLAGVDEQYF

v_gene: TRBV4-2
j_gene: TRBJ1-1
CDR3aa: CASSPIIRDRDSLLAEAFF

v_gene: TRBV5-1
j_gene: TRBJ2-1
CDR3aa: CASSLADFHNEQFF

v_gene: TRBV6-6
j_gene: TRBJ2-3
CDR3aa: CASSYSAGEQDTQYF

v_gene: TRBV5-1
j_gene: TRBJ1-3
CDR3aa: CASSRDIYSGNTIYF

v_gene: TRBV5-1
j_gene: TRBJ2-1
CDR3aa: CASSVGLAVPNEQFF

v_gene: TRBV19
j_gene: TRBJ1-2
CDR3aa: CASSYPGADYGYTF

v_gene: TRBV30
j_gene: TRBJ1-4
CDR3aa: CAWGPGLSNEKLFF

v_gene: TRBV2
j_gene: TRBJ2-3
CDR3aa: CASKASGADTQYF

v_gene: TRBV29-1
j_gene: TRBJ1-2
CDR3aa: CSVGRGQGDGYTF

v_gene: TRBV11-3
j_gene: TRBJ2-1
CDR3aa: CASSFGGSGYNEQFF

v_gene: TRBV7-2
j_gene: TRBJ2-7
CDR3aa: CASSFSGGSYEQYF

v_gene: TRBV30
j_gene: TRBJ1-5
CDR3aa: CAWTSTGGSNQPQHF

v_gene: TRBV11-3
j_gene: TRBJ1-1
CDR3aa: CASSLAEAEAFF

v_gene: TRBV5-1
j_gene: TRBJ2-5
CDR3aa: CASSLGGKETQYF

v_gene: TRBV6-6
j_gene: TRBJ1-5
CDR3aa: CASSLDREVSQPQHF

v_gene: TRBV6-5
j_gene: TRBJ1-2
CDR3aa: CASSRGTDDGYTF

v_gene: TRBV10-3
j_gene: TRBJ1-2
CDR3aa: CAISESVLRDSYGYTF

v_gene: TRBV9
j_gene: TRBJ2-7
CDR3aa: CASSVVGQAYEQYF